This entry concerns a single TCR beta chain. Its antigen target is currently unknown. The sample holds no much larger clone one base away, and base qualities are not on file. A single peripheral blood draw of roughly 0.11 L on average was collected from each donor into heparinised tubes. Naive, central memory, regulatory and stem cell-like memory CD4+ T cells were sorted on a BD FACSAria II using a panel including CD45RO, CCR7, CD25, CD127, CD95 and CD27. Purity was above 95% for every sorted population. Right away, PBMCs were isolated by Lymphoprep density gradient centrifugation and were stained directly, with no culture step. So that batch effects would be minimized, each experiment stained and sorted samples in pairs, pairing one healthy donor with one patient. The data were taken from a study of beta chain features in type 1 diabetes (dated by TCRdb to about 2018). General notes on the study: Patients and healthy donors did not differ in mean age, gender distribution, total cell number or subset yield. A total of roughly 100 million sorted cells were examined across all samples, and the number of cells per subset was strongly correlated with RNA yield. Naive and central memory subsets were obtained from all 30 or so donors, but regulatory and stem cell-like memory subsets were isolated from only 8 patients and roughly eight healthy donors. In the study, recently diagnosed type 1 diabetes patients and matched healthy donors were compared on the TCRB repertoires of their sorted circulating CD4+ T cell subsets. Summary of the overall study and its limitations: In all four CD4+ subsets, TCRB CDR3 length was moderately but significantly shorter in type 1 diabetes patients. PCR may preferentially amplify shorter templates, but because patient and control samples were amplified and corrected together, any resulting skew would affect both groups equally. Sequencing cDNA rather than genomic DNA could over-represent highly expressing activated cells, although activation and CD3 levels did not differ between groups. Only small numbers of individuals were included in the HLA sub-analyses, which left unresolved whether HLA type had any influence on TCRB rearrangement. The naive, central memory and regulatory TCRB repertoires appeared to resemble one another more closely among patients than among healthy donors. At VDJ recombination sites, type 1 diabetes patients had fewer insertions and more deleted nucleotides, which implies abnormalities in thymic rearrangement.

From its cysteine to its phenylalanine, the CDR3 spans 17 amino acids. Only the CDR3 DNA is retained, 51 bases long and in frame from the first base. V loses 1 base, J loses 5 bases, and the germline ends lie 18 bases apart. The germline V gene gives CDR1 as LGHNA and CDR2 as YSLEER. The entire amount of isolated RNA was reverse transcribed using the High Capacity cDNA Reverse Transcription Kit, so the sequenced TCRB transcripts were expressed ones. Deep immunoSEQ sequencing was applied to naive, central memory and regulatory T cell samples, giving an average of approximately 3.8 million total reads per sample. Sorted cells were lysed in RLT buffer, and RNA was extracted using DNase-treated RNeasy Micro or Mini kits according to cell number. Each cell subset was processed separately to prevent cross-contamination, with patient and healthy donor samples processed together. The immunoSEQ multiplex PCR was used to amplify TCRB sequences from cDNA, generating 87-bp fragments that spanned the CDR3 region. Sequencing of the amplicons was performed on the Illumina HiSeq platform. The original pipeline was this. Synthetic template baselines were used to correct PCR bias computationally, reads within Hamming distance 2 were collapsed, and singletons that could not be merged were discarded. Reads were aligned to IMGT to assign V, D and J genes, CDR3 length, and insertions or deletions at six rearrangement sites. Within each subset, clonotype counts were normalized to sorted cell number, and only after that were true diversity and Gini coefficients computed with the tcR R package. The overlap coefficient, calculated on TCRB nucleotide sequences, was used to quantify repertoire sharing. Out-of-frame TCRB sequences from naive cells were analyzed as a proxy for the pre-selection repertoire. TCRdb limited this immuneACCESS table to in-frame rearrangements with V and J called. A share of clones is missing; checked studies link under half to unresolved V genes, and the rest is unexplained. Clone size and V and J calls were adopted from that table, with D and trimming inferred from the DNA. For this sample there are 600,000 to 700,000 clones; about an eighth appear just once. The top ten constitute around 0.12% of the sample.

The chain was built from TRBV4-3 and TRBJ2-1; the D gene is perhaps TRBD2, from 7 matching bases. Sequenced sample: naive CD4+ T cells from blood. The cell subset or site label corresponds to: true naive CD4+ T cells. This receptor was identified in a man in his thirties or forties with type 1 diabetes. The nucleotide sequence is given as TGCGCCAGCAGCCAAGCTTATACGGGGGGCACCCACAATGAGCAGTTCTTC. The encoded protein is CASSQAYTGGTHNEQFF.